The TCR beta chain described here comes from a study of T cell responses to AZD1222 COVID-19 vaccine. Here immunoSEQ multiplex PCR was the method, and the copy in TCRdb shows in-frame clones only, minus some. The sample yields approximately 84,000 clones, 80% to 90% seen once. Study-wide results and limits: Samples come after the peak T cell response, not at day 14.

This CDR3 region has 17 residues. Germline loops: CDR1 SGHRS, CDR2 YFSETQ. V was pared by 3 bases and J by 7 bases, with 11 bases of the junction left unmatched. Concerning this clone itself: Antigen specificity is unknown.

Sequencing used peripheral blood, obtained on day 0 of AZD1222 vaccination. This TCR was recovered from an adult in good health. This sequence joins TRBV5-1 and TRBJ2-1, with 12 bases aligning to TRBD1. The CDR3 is CASSSERGTGGWNEQFF. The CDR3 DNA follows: TGCGCCAGCAGCTCGGAAAGGGGGACAGGGGGCTGGAATGAGCAGTTCTTC.